This TCR beta chain emerged from a study of cytomegalovirus exposure and HLA in healthy donors. Study in general: Samples from HLA-typed donors yielded around 85 million unique TCRs in an early data release.

Germline CDR1 GTSNPN, CDR2 SVGIG (reference sequence). V lost 3 bases and J 0 bases, leaving 15 bases between the germline ends. This CDR3 is built from 17 residues. The PCR made use of 60 Vbeta and 13 Jbeta primers. Repertoires were generated with immunoSEQ multiplex PCR, while TCRdb's copy carries only in-frame clones and drops some. The top ten hold under 4.5% of the sample, which has 100,000 to 150,000 clones, roughly 80% seen once. Of note for this clone: Its antigen is unidentified.

Study-wide results and limits: Excluded: some indistinguishable V segments such as TRBV6-2 and TRBV6-3. Per a prior analysis, the majority of TCR beta V segments were productive roughly 87% or roughly 30% of the time. Accurate prediction of most subjects' HLA-A and HLA-B alleles from TCR beta sequences was reported.

This clonotype was obtained from a young man in good health and CMV-seropositive. The specimen was PBMCs. The chain has TRBV30 and TRBJ1-6, with a weak D call TRBD1 (5 bases). The CDR3 loop is CAWSPRAGGSYNSPLHF. The CDR3 DNA is TGTGCCTGGAGCCCAAGGGCCGGGGGCTCCTATAATTCACCCCTCCACTTT.